The clone carrying this T cell receptor (beta chain) came up a few times. What it binds is unknown. These data come from a study of OX40 agonist ivuxolimab in advanced cancers. Study at large: At under 85% male, the cohort had a mean age of around 56 years, ranging from about 23 to 80. Participants could have had prior anti-PD-1, anti-PD-L1 or anti-CTLA-4 therapy, and 40% had some.

Study-level results: Researchers did not establish what antigens the expanded peripheral T cells target. Expanded clones tended on average to be more numerous among CD8+ T cells than CD4+.

The germline V and J ends were trimmed by 6 bases and 0 bases, with 13 bases remaining between them. The CDR3 is 15 residues long. Looked up from germline, CDR1 is MNHNS and CDR2 is SASEGT. The method was immunoSEQ multiplex PCR; TCRdb's version includes in-frame clones alone and lacks a portion of them. The repertoire consists of 60,000 to 65,000 clones, with more than 90% occurring once and the leading ten covering 0.55% to 0.8%. This specimen was CD4+ or CD8+ T cells sorted from blood, taken in a trial of the OX40 agonist ivuxolimab. The receptor was derived from an adult with an advanced solid tumor such as melanoma, head and neck, liver or kidney cancer. The gene calls are TRBV6-1 and TRBJ2-3; tentatively, D is TRBD2 (5 bases). For the CDR3, the DNA is TGTGCCAGCAGCCCGAAATGGACTAGCACAGATACGCAGTATTTT. This gives the protein CASSPKWTSTDTQYF.